This T cell receptor beta chain is drawn from a study of T cells in Graves' hyperthyroidism and ophthalmopathy. General study findings and limits: Most clonotypes that expanded in the thyroid above 0.001 also showed up in blood.

Clinical symptoms, serum thyroxine and TRAb, thyroid ultrasound and orbital computed tomography were used for the diagnoses. Trimming took off 5 bases at V and 3 bases at J, with 10 bases between the two ends. CDR1 is KGHSH, CDR2 LQKENI, per germline. This CDR3 is built from 13 residues. The sample holds many counts of this clonotype. What it binds is unknown. The CDR3 regions of TCR beta were amplified from RNA transcripts. The study used the HTBI primer set for a first-round RT-PCR of the TCR CDR3. TCRdb processed the multiplex PCR reads anew with MiXCR; each CDR3 protein has one entry. This table holds under 400,000 distinct CDR3 sequences, about 13% found once.

The origin of this receptor is a woman aged 18-29 years with Graves' hyperthyroidism. The chain links TRBV18 to TRBJ1-1; a weak D match, TRBD1 (6 bases). What was sequenced was blood. CDR3 coding DNA: TGTGCCAGCTCATCGGACAGTCACACTGAAGCTTTCTTT. Translated, it gives CASSSDSHTEAFF.